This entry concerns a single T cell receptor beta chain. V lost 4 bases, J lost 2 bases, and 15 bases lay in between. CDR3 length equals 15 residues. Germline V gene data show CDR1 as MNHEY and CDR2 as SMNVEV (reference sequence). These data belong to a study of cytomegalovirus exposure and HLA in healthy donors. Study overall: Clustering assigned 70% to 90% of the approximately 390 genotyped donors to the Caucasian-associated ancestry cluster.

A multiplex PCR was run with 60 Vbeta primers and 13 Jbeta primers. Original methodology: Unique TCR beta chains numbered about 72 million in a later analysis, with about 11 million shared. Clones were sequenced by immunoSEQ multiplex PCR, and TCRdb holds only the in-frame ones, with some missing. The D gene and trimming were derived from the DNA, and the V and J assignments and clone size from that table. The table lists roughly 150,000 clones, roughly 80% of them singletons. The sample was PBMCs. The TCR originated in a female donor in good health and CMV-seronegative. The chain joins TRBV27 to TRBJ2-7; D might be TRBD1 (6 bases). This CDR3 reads CASSSLGTQPYEQYF. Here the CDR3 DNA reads TGTGCCAGCAGTTCCCTCGGGACACAACCCTACGAGCAGTACTTC.